This TCR beta chain was retrieved from a study of T cell responses to AZD1222 COVID-19 vaccine. Study outcomes and limitations: Along spike, vaccine-associated CD4 TCRs were found throughout, with dominance at 160-218 and 743-854.

For this clone: As yet, its antigen is unknown.

Germline V gene sequence: CDR1 SGHRS, CDR2 YFSETQ. Trimming removed 0 bases from V and 5 bases from J, with 14 bases in between. CDR3 length: 15 residues. Whether given at about 4 or about 12 weeks, second doses were pooled. Profiling relied on immunoSEQ multiplex PCR, and the TCRdb table lists in-frame clones only, not all of them. Of about 270,000 clones in the sample, almost 95% were seen once. The chain joins TRBV5-1 to TRBJ2-5; D ambiguous. The source material was peripheral blood, sampled 28 days after the second AZD1222 dose. The clonotype comes from an adult who received the AZD1222 COVID-19 vaccine. The CDR3, as DNA: TGCGCCAGCAGCTTGGTTCCGTCAATGGGGGAGACCCAGTACTTC. The encoded protein is CASSLVPSMGETQYF.